This is a list of T cell receptor beta chains from one sample in a study of T cells in Graves' hyperthyroidism and ophthalmopathy. TCRdb fed the multiplex PCR reads into MiXCR, producing one record per CDR3 protein. The sample contains about 760,000 distinct CDR3 sequences, around a third of which appear only once. The sample was blood. These receptors were taken from a woman aged 40 to 49 with Graves' hyperthyroidism. The conserved cysteine and the conserved F or W are not part of the CDR3 here.

v_gene	j_gene	CDR3aa
TRBV7-2	TRBJ2-7	ATSLGRPEYYEQY
TRBV4-3	TRBJ2-7	ASSQGQGLYEQY
TRBV10-3	TRBJ1-2	AISQIGQGDYGYT
TRBV20-1	TRBJ2-7	SARDREQY
TRBV7-3	TRBJ2-6	ASSLTHSGANVLT
TRBV6-6	TRBJ2-5	ASSSLANQETQY
TRBV5-5	TRBJ2-2	ASSPGGAANTGELF
TRBV7-2	TRBJ2-5	ASSFGGWETQY
TRBV18	TRBJ2-5	ASSPAGNEETQY
TRBV28	TRBJ1-1	ASRTPTEAF
TRBV4-1	TRBJ1-5	ASSLILDSNQPQH
TRBV20-1	TRBJ1-5	SANRDRLLQPQH
TRBV20-1	TRBJ1-6	SARDWVGQGVSPLH